The next 23 T cell receptor beta chains were all read from a single sample in a study of blood T cell repertoires in COVID-19. Clones were sequenced by immunoSEQ multiplex PCR, and TCRdb holds only the in-frame ones, with some missing. The table has 200,000 or so clones, around 82% seen once; the top ten hold approximately 4.9%. Material: PBMCs or T cells enriched from blood (not recorded which). Receptor source: a woman between 50 and 59 years old who had been exposed to COVID-19.

This chain links TRBV4-3 with TRBJ2-1, with 10 nucleotides matching TRBD2. The germline CDR1 and CDR2 sequences are LGHNA and YSLEER. V trimming: 0 bases; J trimming: 4 bases; junction bases outside the gene matches: 6. This CDR3 comprises 17 residues. The CDR3 loop is CASSQDGSGGTYNEQFF. The CDR3 DNA reads TGCGCCAGCAGCCAAGATGGTAGCGGGGGGACGTACAATGAGCAGTTCTTC.

The chain couples TRBV29-1 to TRBJ2-2, with D possibly TRBD1 on 5 matching bases. Trimming removed 6 bases at V and 4 bases at J, with 6 bases between. This CDR3 is built from 11 residues. Germline V lookup: CDR1 SQVTM, CDR2 ANQGSEA. CDR3 region: CSVRVTGELFF. In DNA, the CDR3 is TGCAGCGTCAGGGTCACCGGGGAGCTGTTTTTT.

This CDR3 is CASSLRQGGADTQYF. For the CDR3, the DNA is TGCGCCAGCAGCTTGCGGCAGGGTGGCGCAGATACGCAGTATTTT. V is TRBV5-1 and J is TRBJ2-3, with D possibly matching TRBD1 (5 bases). From germline, CDR1 is SGHRS and CDR2 YFSETQ. V was pared by 1 base and J by 4 bases, with 13 bases between. The CDR3 runs 15 residues. The variable domain in full, completed from reference TRBV5-1 and TRBJ2-3, reads KAGVTQTPRYLIKTRGQQVTLSCSPISGHRSVSWYQQTPGQGLQFLFEYFSETQRNKGNFPGRFSGRQFSNSRSEMNVSTLELGDSALYLCASSLRQGGADTQYFGPGTRLTVL.

The chain employs TRBV30 and TRBJ1-2; no clear D gene. CDR1 is GTSNPN, CDR2 SVGIG, per germline (reference sequence). Trimming stripped 3 bases from V and 3 bases from J, with 20 bases between. The length of the CDR3 is 16 residues. CDR3 nucleotide sequence: TGTGCCTGGAGCCTAAGACATGGCCTTGTAGACTATGGCTACACCTTC. The encoded protein is CAWSLRHGLVDYGYTF.

The chain has TRBV10-3 and TRBJ2-3; D unresolved. The germline gives CDR1 ENHRY, CDR2 SYGVKD. V dropped 8 bases and J dropped 1 base, with 4 bases sitting between them. This CDR3 has 11 residues. The CDR3 DNA follows: TGTGCCATCCAGGGCACAGATACGCAGTATTTT. Its translation: CAIQGTDTQYF.

The J gene is TRBJ1-2, the V gene TRBV7-2, with a possible D match to TRBD1 (5 bases). Germline V gives CDR1 SGHTA, CDR2 FQGNSA. Trimming stripped 5 bases from V and 4 bases from J, with 17 bases between. There are 15 residues in the CDR3. The CDR3 DNA reads TGTGCCAGCAGCACCCTTGCGGGGCTTGCCTATGGCTACACCTTC. Amino acid sequence: CASSTLAGLAYGYTF.

This sequence joins TRBV11-2 and TRBJ1-4; D call uncertain. Trimming took 4 bases from V and 5 from J, leaving 2 bases between them. Per the germline V gene, CDR1 is SGHAT and CDR2 is FQNNGV. The CDR3 is made up of 11 amino acids. In DNA, the CDR3 is TGTGCCAGCAGCTCGAATGAAAAACTGTTTTTT. Translating gives CASSSNEKLFF.

This clone was seen just once. The CDR3 loop reads CASSLSTSGGTDTQYF. The CDR3 region has the DNA TGCGCCAGCAGCCTTAGTACTAGCGGGGGGACAGATACGCAGTATTTT. The V and J genes are TRBV4-1 and TRBJ2-3, with TRBD2 identical over 12 bases. V was pared by 4 bases and J by 3 bases, with 5 bases of the junction left unmatched. Germline CDR1 and CDR2: MGHRA and YSYEKL. CDR3 length: 16 residues.

The rearrangement links TRBV11-2 to TRBJ2-1, with a possible D match to TRBD1 (5 bases). V was pared by 5 bases and J by 0 bases, with 14 bases between. This CDR3 is 16 amino acids long. Germline V gene data show CDR1 as SGHAT and CDR2 as FQNNGV. CDR3 in amino acids: CASSQRQFSSYNEQFF. In DNA, the CDR3 is TGTGCCAGCAGCCAGAGACAGTTTAGCTCCTACAATGAGCAGTTCTTC.

The rearrangement uses TRBV5-6 and TRBJ2-5; D may be TRBD1 (5 bases). Germline assignment: CDR1 SGHDT and CDR2 YYEEEE. V was cut by 6 bases and J by 5 bases, with 11 bases left in between. This CDR3 is 12 amino acids long. The CDR3 DNA reads TGTGCCAGCAACAGGCTCGAGGAGACCCAGTACTTC. Residues: CASNRLEETQYF.

The chain carries TRBV23-1 and TRBJ2-7, with 7 bases that match TRBD1. TRBV23-1 is reported as an ORF; its role is uncertain. The CDR3 contains 17 residues. With 4 bases clipped from V and 1 base from J, the junction kept 13 bases outside the gene matches. This CDR3 is CASSRRWFGTESYEQYF. The CDR3 bases are TGCGCCAGCAGTCGACGGTGGTTCGGGACAGAGTCCTACGAGCAGTACTTC.

The J gene is TRBJ2-7, the V gene TRBV5-1, with 8 bases aligning to TRBD1. This CDR3 comprises 13 residues. Trimming removed 4 bases from V and 2 bases from J; junction bases left unmatched: 2. The germline V gene has CDR1 SGHRS and CDR2 YFSETQ. CDR3 nucleotide sequence: TGCGCCAGCAGCGTGGGACAGGCCTACGAGCAGTACTTC. Translated, it gives CASSVGQAYEQYF. The variable domain in full, completed from reference TRBV5-1 and TRBJ2-7, reads KAGVTQTPRYLIKTRGQQVTLSCSPISGHRSVSWYQQTPGQGLQFLFEYFSETQRNKGNFPGRFSGRQFSNSRSEMNVSTLELGDSALYLCASSVGQAYEQYFGPGTRLTVT.

The chain is built from TRBV10-2 and TRBJ1-3; unclear D gene. The CDR3 is 14 amino acids. V lost 6 bases, J lost 2 bases, and 11 bases lay in between. The germline gives CDR1 WSHSY, CDR2 SAAADI. CDR3 in DNA: TGCGCCAGCAGCGAATGGCCCGCTGGAAACACCATATATTTT. Protein product: CASSEWPAGNTIYF.

The chain uses TRBV20-1 and TRBJ2-1; TRBD1 matches at 8 bases. The V gene end was trimmed by 3 bases and the J gene end by 5 bases; junction bases not matched to a gene: 12. Germline CDR1 is DFQATT and CDR2 is SNEGSKA (reference sequence). CDR3 size: 16 residues. CDR3 sequence: CSASGPGGLGDNEQFF. The CDR3 nucleotides are TGCAGTGCTAGTGGACCAGGGGGCCTAGGGGACAATGAGCAGTTCTTC.

The chain has TRBV6-5 and TRBJ1-1, with TRBD1 matching over 11 bases. The CDR3 extends over 15 amino acids. Germline V gene sequence: CDR1 MNHEY, CDR2 SVGAGI. The J segment lost 1 base and the V segment lost 6 bases, leaving 4 bases of the junction unmatched. The CDR3 region has the DNA TGTGCCAGCAGGACGGGACAGGGGGGGAACACTGAAGCTTTCTTT. Translating it yields CASRTGQGGNTEAFF.

This clone has a handful of counts. This rearrangement joins TRBV9 to TRBJ1-6; TRBD1 is a possible D gene (5 bases). The germline gives CDR1 SGDLS, CDR2 YYNGEE. The CDR3 is 14 residues long. Between the trimmed V and J ends, which lost 6 bases and 8 bases, there was a span of 15 bases. The CDR3 DNA sequence: TGTGCCAGCACCCGGGGCAGGGAGGATTCACCCCTCCACTTT. Protein product: CASTRGREDSPLHF.

This clone showed up just once. The junction departs from germline at one end; a sequencing error may be responsible. The chain has TRBV29-1 and TRBJ2-2; TRBD2 matches at 11 bases. The CDR3 spans 18 residues. The germline gives CDR1 SQVTM, CDR2 ANQGSEA. The CDR3 DNA is TGCAGCGTTGAGACTAGGACTAGCGGGTTCGTCCCTACCGGAGAGCTGTTTTTT. Protein product: CSVETRTSGFVPTGELFF.

The CDR3 bases are TGTGCCAGCAGCTTAGAACAGGGGGCTAATCAGCCCCAGCATTTT. Translating gives CASSLEQGANQPQHF. The chain is built from TRBV7-8 and TRBJ1-5, with 9 bases matching TRBD1. V was pared by 1 base and J by 4 bases, with 2 bases of the junction left unmatched. This CDR3 contains 15 residues. Germline V gene sequence: CDR1 SGHVS, CDR2 FQNEAQ.

This chain connects TRBV27 to TRBJ1-3, with 8 bases fitting TRBD1. The length of the CDR3 is 16 residues. Trimming at V came to 5 bases and at J to 2 bases, leaving 8 bases not matched to a gene. CDR1 MNHEY and CDR2 SMNVEV come from the germline V gene (reference sequence). Written as DNA, the CDR3 is TGTGCCAGCAGTCCGACAGGGGATAGACCTGGAAACACCATATATTTT. Translated: CASSPTGDRPGNTIYF.

The J gene is TRBJ1-1, the V gene TRBV19; 7 nucleotides line up with TRBD1. The CDR3 is made up of 13 amino acids. V shed 6 bases, J shed 5 bases, and the junction held 6 bases outside the gene matches. Per germline, CDR1 LNHDA and CDR2 SQIVND (reference sequence). The CDR3 coding sequence is TGTGCCAGTAGACCAAACAGGGGTACTGAAGCTTTCTTT. Translated, it gives CASRPNRGTEAFF. The whole variable domain, filled in from reference TRBV19 and TRBJ1-1, reads DGGITQSPKYLFRKEGQNVTLSCEQNLNHDAMYWYRQDPGQGLRLIYYSQIVNDFQKGDIAEGYSVSREKKESFPLTVTSAQKNPTAFYLCASRPNRGTEAFFGQGTRLTVV.

The chain links TRBV25-1 to TRBJ2-7, with D maybe TRBD2 (5 bases). The CDR3 contains 16 residues. Trimming took off 2 bases at V and 1 base at J, with 15 bases between the two ends. CDR1 and CDR2 from the germline V gene are MGHDK and SYGVNS. Here the CDR3 DNA reads TGTGCCAGCAGTGAAGAGGGCGGGTCGGAATCCTACGAGCAGTACTTC. As protein: CASSEEGGSESYEQYF.

The CDR3 region has the DNA TGTGCCAGTAGTCCGACCCCGACAGGCTATGGCTACACCTTC. Translating it yields CASSPTPTGYGYTF. The chain has TRBV19 and TRBJ1-2, with a tentative D call TRBD1 (6 bases). The germline CDR1 and CDR2 sequences are LNHDA and SQIVND (reference sequence). CDR3 length: 14 residues. Trimming left V 5 bases short and J 4 bases short, with 14 bases between.

The V and J genes are TRBV2 and TRBJ2-7; 11 bases line up with TRBD2. J lost 6 bases, V lost 5 bases, and 9 bases had no gene match. The CDR3 runs to 15 residues. CDR1 and CDR2 from the germline V gene are SNHLY and FYNNEI. The chain's CDR3 is CASSLAGGPSGEQYF. The CDR3 bases are TGTGCCAGCAGTCTAGCGGGGGGACCGTCCGGCGAGCAGTACTTC.